Each of the 4 T cell receptor beta chains below was sequenced from the same sample in a study of early T cells in non-severe SARS-CoV-2 infection (dated by TCRdb to about 2021). Library creation used 5' RACE. Sequencing used a NextSeq 500. Using fastp trimming at Q25 and MiXCR clonotype assembly, TCRdb reanalyzed the public sequencing data and kept in-frame beta chains. Rows merge per CDR3 protein into single entries with the most common DNA and genes. This sample holds tens of thousands of distinct CDR3 sequences; about 11% were observed only once. Almost 6.5% of the sample belongs to the ten largest clones. Source material: whole blood. These receptors were collected from an adult who was a healthcare worker with PCR-confirmed SARS-CoV-2 infection or an uninfected control (not recorded which).

The chain uses TRBV12-5 and TRBJ1-1; unclear D gene. CDR3 length equals 11 residues. Trimming took off 10 bases at V and 10 bases at J, with 16 bases between the two ends. The germline V gene has CDR1 LGHNT and CDR2 FRNRAP. CDR3 sequence: CAIPRPGPAFF. Written as DNA, the CDR3 is TGTGCTATCCCTCGACCCGGCCCAGCTTTCTTT.

This clonotype was detected ten times or more. The chain couples TRBV28 to TRBJ2-1, with D perhaps TRBD2 (5 bases). From germline, CDR1 is MDHEN and CDR2 SYDVKM. V was trimmed by 2 bases and J by 10 bases, leaving 24 bases between them. The CDR3 is 17 residues long. The CDR3 DNA sequence: TGTGCCAGCAGTTTACCCCTGGCTAGCCCCCGAGAAGGGGAGCAGTTCTTC. As protein: CASSLPLASPREGEQFF.

A few counts support this clonotype. The rearrangement joins TRBV30 to TRBJ2-1; D perhaps matches TRBD2 (7 bases). Germline V gene sequence: CDR1 GTSNPN, CDR2 SVGIG (reference sequence). The CDR3 runs 17 residues. The V end lost 4 bases, the J end lost 0 bases, and 19 bases lay between the germline ends. CDR3 residues: CAWKWRGPLSSYNEQFF. Written as DNA, the CDR3 is TGTGCCTGGAAATGGCGGGGGCCGCTAAGCTCCTACAATGAGCAGTTCTTC. The variable domain in full, completed from reference TRBV30 and TRBJ2-1, reads SQTIHQWPATLVQPVGSPLSLECTVEGTSNPNLYWYRQAAGRGLQLLFYSVGIGQISSEVPQNLSASRPQDRQFILSSKKLLLSDSGFYLCAWKWRGPLSSYNEQFFGPGTRLTVL.

The chain combines TRBV9 with TRBJ2-3; D is perhaps TRBD1 or TRBD2 (5 bases each). The CDR3 has 15 residues. The V end was cut by 0 bases, the J end by 1 base, with 9 bases between. The germline V gene encodes CDR1 SGDLS and CDR2 YYNGEE. The CDR3 loop reads CASSVEGRGTDTQYF. The CDR3, as DNA: TGTGCCAGCAGCGTAGAGGGACGCGGCACAGATACGCAGTATTTT.